These T cell receptor beta chains were read from a single sample in a study of CD8 T cells in Susac syndrome. One entry per CDR3 protein, called by TCRdb with MiXCR from the immunoSEQ multiplex PCR reads. The profile covers more than 130,000 distinct CDR3 sequences, with over 85% appearing a single time and 0.27% taken by the ten largest. The sample consisted of CD8+ T cells from PBMCs. The receptors come from a human donor in good health. Both conserved end residues are part of each CDR3. D genes are given only for firm matches.

d_gene	v_gene	j_gene	CDR3aa
.	TRBV9	TRBJ1-5	CASSVDPGNQPQHF
.	TRBV9	TRBJ2-7	CASSVGILSYEQYF
.	TRBV5-1	TRBJ2-7	CASSWTENEQYF
.	TRBV29-1	TRBJ1-4	CSVEPALNEKLFF
.	TRBV29-1	TRBJ2-2	CSVDMTWSGELFF
.	TRBV20-1	TRBJ1-5	CSASMDPDNQPQHF
.	TRBV10-2	TRBJ2-1	CASSDAAYNEQFF
.	TRBV5-1	TRBJ2-1	CASSLGAPEQFF
.	TRBV28	TRBJ2-1	CASSLAYTHEQFF
.	TRBV5-4	TRBJ1-2	CASSLGEAPNYGYTF
.	TRBV28	TRBJ1-4	CASSTGNEKLFF
.	TRBV14	TRBJ2-3	CASSLLGTSGGRTGTDTQYF
TRBD2	TRBV7-9	TRBJ2-7	CASSHPPSGRALLYEQYF
TRBD1	TRBV27	TRBJ1-2	CASTPGQYYGYTF
.	TRBV7-9	TRBJ2-1	CASSLDRRNEQFF
.	TRBV15	TRBJ2-1	CATSIQNPGNEQFF
.	TRBV27	TRBJ1-2	CASSPLMTVYYGYTF
.	TRBV4-2	TRBJ2-7	CASSQGTVKGPYEQYF
TRBD2	TRBV27	TRBJ2-1	CASSLGGRAPEQFF
TRBD2	TRBV27	TRBJ2-3	CASSLHPPSGRETDTQYF
TRBD1	TRBV27	TRBJ1-2	CASKSGGPIYGYTF
.	TRBV7-9	TRBJ2-3	CASSVSTDTQYF
.	TRBV27	TRBJ2-4	CASSLSAKNIQYF
.	TRBV7-3	TRBJ2-2	CASRRGTTNTGELFF
.	TRBV28	TRBJ2-5	CASRGRNQETQYF
TRBD1	TRBV29-1	TRBJ2-7	CSVEPQGQYEQYF
.	TRBV20-1	TRBJ1-2	CSAKKDGYTF
.	TRBV19	TRBJ2-1	CASAWGGGYNEQFF
TRBD1	TRBV4-3	TRBJ2-7	CASSQDRGNSYEQYF
.	TRBV19	TRBJ2-7	CASRKGVDYEQYF
.	TRBV3-1	TRBJ2-2	CASSQVGTTTGELFF
TRBD2	TRBV20-1	TRBJ2-3	CSARDIGAGAADTQYF
.	TRBV19	TRBJ2-7	CASSSAGNSYEQYF
TRBD1	TRBV29-1	TRBJ1-1	CSAGTGSNTEAFF
TRBD1	TRBV6-5	TRBJ1-5	CASSITGDQPQHF
TRBD1	TRBV29-1	TRBJ2-5	CSAETGVETQYF
.	TRBV6-1	TRBJ1-5	CASSEGTTYSNQPQHF
.	TRBV27	TRBJ1-1	CASRGVNTEAFF
.	TRBV6-5	TRBJ2-5	CASSLDEQTQYF
.	TRBV20-1	TRBJ2-7	CSASPQEGTEGYEQYF
.	TRBV6-5	TRBJ2-2	CASGGGGELFF
.	TRBV5-1	TRBJ2-2	CASSLPPEITGELFF
.	TRBV29-1	TRBJ1-1	CSVLRLTADTEAFF
.	TRBV19	TRBJ1-5	CASSIGTSNQPQHF